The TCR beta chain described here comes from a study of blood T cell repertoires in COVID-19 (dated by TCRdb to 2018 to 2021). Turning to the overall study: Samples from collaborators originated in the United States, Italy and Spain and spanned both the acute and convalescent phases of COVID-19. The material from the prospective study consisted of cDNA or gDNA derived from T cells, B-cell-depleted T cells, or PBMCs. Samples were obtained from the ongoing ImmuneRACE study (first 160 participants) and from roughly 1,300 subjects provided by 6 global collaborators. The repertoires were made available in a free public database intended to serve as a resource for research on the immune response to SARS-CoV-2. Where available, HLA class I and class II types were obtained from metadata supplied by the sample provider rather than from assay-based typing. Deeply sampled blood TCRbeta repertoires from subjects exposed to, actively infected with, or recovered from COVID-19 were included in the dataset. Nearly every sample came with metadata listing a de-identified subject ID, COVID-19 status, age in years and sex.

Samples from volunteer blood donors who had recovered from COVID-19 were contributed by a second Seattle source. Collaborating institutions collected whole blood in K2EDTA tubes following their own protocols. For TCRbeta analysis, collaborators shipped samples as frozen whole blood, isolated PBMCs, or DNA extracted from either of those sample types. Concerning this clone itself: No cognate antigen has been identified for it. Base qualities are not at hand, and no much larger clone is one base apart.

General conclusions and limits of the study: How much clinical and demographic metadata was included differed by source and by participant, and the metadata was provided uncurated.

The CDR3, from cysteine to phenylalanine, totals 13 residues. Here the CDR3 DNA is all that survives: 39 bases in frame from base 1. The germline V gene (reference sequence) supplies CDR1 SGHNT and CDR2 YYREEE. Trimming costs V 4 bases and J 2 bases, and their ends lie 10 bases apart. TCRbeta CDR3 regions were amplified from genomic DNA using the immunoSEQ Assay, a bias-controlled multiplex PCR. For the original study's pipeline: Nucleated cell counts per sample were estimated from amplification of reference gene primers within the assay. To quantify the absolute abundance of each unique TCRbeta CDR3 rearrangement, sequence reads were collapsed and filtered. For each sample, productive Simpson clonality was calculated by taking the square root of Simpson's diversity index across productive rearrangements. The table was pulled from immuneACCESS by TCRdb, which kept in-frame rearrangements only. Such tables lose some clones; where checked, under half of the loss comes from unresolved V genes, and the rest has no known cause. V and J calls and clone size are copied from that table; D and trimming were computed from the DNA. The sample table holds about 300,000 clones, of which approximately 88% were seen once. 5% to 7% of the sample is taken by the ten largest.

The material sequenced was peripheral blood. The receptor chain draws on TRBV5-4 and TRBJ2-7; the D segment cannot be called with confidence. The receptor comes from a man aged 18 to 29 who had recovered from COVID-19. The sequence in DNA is TGTGCCAGCAGCCTTAGTACCCCCTACGAGCAGTACTTC. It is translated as CASSLSTPYEQYF.